This TCR beta chain was found in a study of Tregs in tolerant kidney transplant recipients. As regards this clone: As yet, its antigen is unknown.

Study findings and constraints: Tregs expanded with activated donor B cells seemed most donor-specific.

The CDR3 is made up of 15 amino acids. Germline values: CDR1 SNHLY, CDR2 FYNNEI. Trimming cost V 6 bases and J 7 bases; bases outside gene matches: 9. Using immunoSEQ multiplex PCR, the repertoire was profiled, and TCRdb retains in-frame clones only, with some absent. There are some 55,000 clones in the sample; approximately 82% occur only once, and about 5% lies in the top ten. V usage is TRBV2 and J usage is TRBJ2-1; TRBD2 matches 10 bases. The sequencing sample was made of CD4+ T cells from blood. This TCR derives from a human donor in good health. The CDR3 reads CASRFIAGGINEQFF. DNA for the CDR3: TGTGCCAGCAGGTTCATAGCGGGAGGAATAAATGAGCAGTTCTTC.